The following is a T cell receptor beta chain sequence with its context. Treatment: randomized to nivolumab then ipilimumab (arm A) or the reverse (arm B). Patients had received no earlier DNA-damaging chemotherapy. From thawed PBMCs, live CD3+CD8+ cells negative for CD19 and CD56 were sorted. Sequencing was performed with immunoSEQ multiplex PCR; in TCRdb, only in-frame clones are kept and a portion is missing. This sample has approximately 8,800 clones; roughly 60% occur once, and the top ten carry 15% to 20%. This sample is part of a study of sequential checkpoint blockade in melanoma. Study context: Randomization was 1:1 between first-line nivolumab→ipilimumab and ipilimumab→nivolumab. Both treatment sequences were followed by maintenance nivolumab.

Sequenced here: CD8+ T cells sorted from blood (inferred from file names), sampled from a patient given nivolumab and ipilimumab in sequence. This receptor was taken from a human donor with melanoma.

CDR3 sequence (DNA): TGTGCCAGCAGCGCCGGACAGGAGAGCTCCTACGAGCAGTACTTC. This sequence encodes CASSAGQESSYEQYF. This chain joins TRBV5-6 and TRBJ2-7; 7 nucleotides match TRBD1. There are 15 residues in the CDR3. Unmatched junction bases numbered 7, after V lost 4 bases and J lost 0 bases. Germline V gives CDR1 SGHDT, CDR2 YYEEEE.